A selection of T cell receptor beta chains follows, all from one sample in a study of blood T cell repertoires in COVID-19. Method: immunoSEQ multiplex PCR; TCRdb's copy keeps in-frame clones and lacks some. The table shows 200,000 to 300,000 clones, with 83% occurring only once. Material: peripheral blood. These receptor sequences come from a human donor in a cohort sampled during active COVID-19. Both conserved end residues are part of each CDR3. The D gene is left open where the match is weak. Clone size is stated in some rows and not others, as once, few, many or a class when expanded.

clone size	V gene	J gene	D gene	CDR3 DNA	CDR3 protein
-	TRBV5-5	TRBJ2-2	-	TGTGCCAGCAGCTTCCTGGTAGTTTACACCGGGGAGCTGTTTTTT	CASSFLVVYTGELFF
-	TRBV10-3	TRBJ2-6	-	TGTGCCATCAGTGACCGGGACCCCCGAGGGGGTGGGGCCAACGTCCTGACTTTC	CAISDRDPRGGGANVLTF
-	TRBV11-2	TRBJ2-3	-	TGTGCCAGCAGGGAGTCGAGCACAGATACGCAGTATTTT	CASRESSTDTQYF
once	TRBV5-1	TRBJ2-2	TRBD2	TGCGCCAGCGGACCTGGTACTAGCGGGATCAACACCGGGGAGCTGTTTTTT	CASGPGTSGINTGELFF
-	TRBV11-2	TRBJ1-2	-	TGTGCCAGCAGCTTTTGGCGGGCTCAGGGGAATGGCTACACCTTC	CASSFWRAQGNGYTF
-	TRBV5-6	TRBJ1-2	-	TGTGCCAGCAGCTCGGACAGCAGGCGGAACTATGGCTACACCTTC	CASSSDSRRNYGYTF
-	TRBV18	TRBJ1-1	-	TGTGCCAGCTCACCTCCAGACAGCCAATACACTGAAGCTTTCTTT	CASSPPDSQYTEAFF
-	TRBV5-1	TRBJ2-7	-	TGCGCCAGTACTAGTAACAGCGAGCAGTACTTC	CASTSNSEQYF
-	TRBV23-1	TRBJ2-5	TRBD1	TGCGCCAGCAGTCAAAGGACAGGTAAGAAAGAGACCCAGTACTTC	CASSQRTGKKETQYF
-	TRBV25-1	TRBJ2-5	-	TGTGCCAGCAGTGAATTTAACAGCCAAGAGACCCAGTACTTC	CASSEFNSQETQYF
once	TRBV7-2	TRBJ1-1	TRBD1	TGTGCCAGCAGCTCGGGACAGGGGGCAACGCGAGCTTTCTTT	CASSSGQGATRAFF
-	TRBV5-1	TRBJ2-2	-	TGCGCCAGCAGCTTGATCGGACAGACGAACACCGGGGAGCTGTTTTTT	CASSLIGQTNTGELFF
-	TRBV6-5	TRBJ1-4	-	TGTGCCAGCAGTTCCCCACTCGCAACTAATGAAAAACTGTTTTTT	CASSSPLATNEKLFF
-	TRBV2	TRBJ1-6	-	TGTGCCAGCAGTGCCGCTGGAGGGCAAAATAATTCACCCCTCCACTTT	CASSAAGGQNNSPLHF
-	TRBV30	TRBJ2-2	-	TGTGCCTGGACCAGAGGGGGGGCGATCACCGGGGAGCTGTTTTTT	CAWTRGGAITGELFF
-	TRBV19	TRBJ1-2	-	TGTGCCACGGAGGGCGGCTATGGCTACACCTTC	CATEGGYGYTF
-	TRBV6-1	TRBJ2-1	TRBD2	TGTGCCAGCAGTGAACTAGCGGGGGCAAGGCAGTTCTTC	CASSELAGARQFF
-	TRBV7-2	TRBJ1-5	-	TGTGCCAGCAGCTTCGAACTGGGCAGTTATAGCAATCAGCCCCAGCATTTT	CASSFELGSYSNQPQHF
once	TRBV12-3/TRBV12-4	TRBJ2-4	-	TGTGCCAGCAGGGAGGCCAAAAACATTCAGTACTTC	CASREAKNIQYF
few	TRBV4-1	TRBJ2-3	TRBD2	TGCGCCAGCAGCCTACGATTGCGACTAGCGGGATTGGTAGATACGCAGTATTTT	CASSLRLRLAGLVDTQYF
-	TRBV6-1	TRBJ2-1	-	TGTGCCAGCAGTGAAGCGTCAGTTTACAATGAGCAGTTCTTC	CASSEASVYNEQFF
-	TRBV7-9	TRBJ1-1	TRBD1	TGTGCCAGCAGCTTCCAGGGGGCTGAAGCTTTCTTT	CASSFQGAEAFF
-	TRBV5-4	TRBJ2-5	-	TGTGCCAGCAGCTTGGGCGGGGACAGCCCCCAAGGGACCCAGTACTTC	CASSLGGDSPQGTQYF
-	TRBV19	TRBJ2-7	-	TGTGCCAGTAGTACACAGGGATACGAGCAGTACTTC	CASSTQGYEQYF
-	TRBV18	TRBJ1-4	TRBD1	TGTGCCAGCATACAGGGGGCGACTAATGAAAAACTGTTTTTT	CASIQGATNEKLFF
-	TRBV20-1	TRBJ2-7	TRBD2	TGCAGTGCTAGTAAGGCGGGAGAGGGGTACGAGCAGTACTTC	CSASKAGEGYEQYF
-	TRBV2	TRBJ2-5	TRBD2	TGTGCCAGCAGTTTGTCTAGCGGGGGGGGAGAGACCCAGTACTTC	CASSLSSGGGETQYF
-	TRBV10-3	TRBJ1-2	TRBD1	TGTGCCATCAGTGAGGGCAGGGGGAGTAACTATGGCTACACCTTC	CAISEGRGSNYGYTF
-	TRBV7-6	TRBJ1-1	TRBD1	TGTGCCAGCAGCCCGGGGACAGGGGGTTCTTCTGAAGCTTTCTTT	CASSPGTGGSSEAFF
-	TRBV5-1	TRBJ1-1	TRBD1	TGCGCCAGCAGCCCCACCGCCCCGACAGGGGGCATCACTGAAGCTTTCTTT	CASSPTAPTGGITEAFF
many	TRBV28	TRBJ2-1	-	TGTGCCAGCAGTTTTGTTACTAGCTTCTACAATGAGCAGTTCTTC	CASSFVTSFYNEQFF
-	TRBV5-1	TRBJ2-1	TRBD2	TGCGCCAGCAGCAGGGGACTAGCGGGAGCTGGCTCCTACAATGAGCAGTTCTTC	CASSRGLAGAGSYNEQFF
-	TRBV15	TRBJ1-6	-	TGTGCCACCAGCAGAGTCCTGGCTGGAGCCCCCCTCCACTTT	CATSRVLAGAPLHF
once	TRBV5-4	TRBJ2-7	TRBD2	TGTGCCAGCAGCTCCGGACTAGCGGGAGGGCGGGACGAGCAGTACTTC	CASSSGLAGGRDEQYF
once	TRBV19	TRBJ2-2	-	TGTGCCAGTAGTATCAGTGGAGGAGGCGGGGAGCTGTTTTTT	CASSISGGGGELFF
-	TRBV6-6	TRBJ2-1	-	TGTGCCAGCAGTTTGAATCGAGGGCAGTTCTTC	CASSLNRGQFF
few	TRBV9	TRBJ2-1	TRBD2	TGTGCCAGCAGCGTTGGGCGGGGGGCGAGCTCCTACAATGAGCAGTTCTTC	CASSVGRGASSYNEQFF
-	TRBV11-2	TRBJ2-3	-	TGTGCCAGCAGCCGGATCGGCAGAGGTTACACAGATACGCAGTATTTT	CASSRIGRGYTDTQYF
-	TRBV11-3	TRBJ2-7	TRBD2	TGTGCCAGCAGCTTAGGGGGACTAGCGGGAGCAGATGAGCAGTACTTC	CASSLGGLAGADEQYF
-	TRBV5-1	TRBJ1-1	TRBD1	TGCGCCAGCAGCTCGAACTCCGGGACAGGGGGGACTGAAGCTTTCTTT	CASSSNSGTGGTEAFF
-	TRBV6-5	TRBJ2-1	-	TGTGCCAGCAGTTACTCAGGCAGTCGGGTCGGTGAGCAGTTCTTC	CASSYSGSRVGEQFF
once	TRBV7-9	TRBJ2-1	-	TGTGCCAGCAGCCCTAGAATAATGGATGAGCAGTTCTTC	CASSPRIMDEQFF
few	TRBV2	TRBJ2-1	-	TGTGCCAGCAACCTAAGGGGAGGGGGTGAGCAGTTCTTC	CASNLRGGGEQFF
-	TRBV5-1	TRBJ1-1	-	TGCGCCAGCAGCGTAGGGGGTGGGAACACTGAAGCTTTCTTT	CASSVGGGNTEAFF
-	TRBV19	TRBJ2-6	-	TGTGCCAGTAGTATGAGGAACTCGCCGAGCTCTGGGGCCAACGTCCTGACTTTC	CASSMRNSPSSGANVLTF
-	TRBV30	TRBJ1-2	-	TGTGCCTGGAGTGTACTATCAGGGGACGGCTATGGCTACACCTTC	CAWSVLSGDGYGYTF
-	TRBV6-2/TRBV6-3	TRBJ1-5	TRBD1	TGTGCCAGCAGTACCGGGACAGGGCGCAATCAGCCCCAGCATTTT	CASSTGTGRNQPQHF
-	TRBV6-5	TRBJ1-1	-	TGTGCCAGCAGACCCGGCGTAACGAGGGAGGGAGCTTTCTTT	CASRPGVTREGAFF